A single T cell receptor (beta chain) is shown here with its context. This record belongs to a study of blood T cell repertoires in COVID-19. The overall study: The cDNA or gDNA used as material had been derived from T cells, B-cell-depleted T cells, or PBMCs.

V was trimmed by 8 bases and J by 5 bases, leaving 16 bases between them. The CDR3 has 15 amino acids. Germline assignment: CDR1 MNHEY and CDR2 SVGAGI. The cohort comprised adults aged about 18 to 89 years residing in 20 to 30 US areas. The protocol was immunoSEQ multiplex PCR, while the TCRdb copy is restricted to in-frame clones and leaves out a portion. The sample includes 250,000 to 350,000 clones, 65% to 90% seen only once; the top ten take over 9.5%. What was sequenced was PBMCs or T cells enriched from blood (not recorded which). The TCR sequence derives from a young woman who had recovered from COVID-19. V gene TRBV6-5 combines with J gene TRBJ1-6; D is unclear. The CDR3 DNA follows: TGTGCCAGCTCAGGTAACGGCTTCAATAATTCACCCCTCCACTTT. Protein sequence: CASSGNGFNNSPLHF.